A selection of T cell receptor beta chains follows, all from one sample in a study of cytomegalovirus exposure and HLA in healthy donors. Generated by immunoSEQ multiplex PCR, the TCRdb table keeps only in-frame clones and is missing some. The table has about 160,000 clones, approximately 76% seen once; the top ten hold about 1.3%. The specimen sequenced was PBMCs. The receptor set was obtained from a man in his 60s in good health and CMV-seronegative. Both conserved end residues are part of each CDR3. The D gene is left open where the match is weak. Clone size is stated in some rows and not others, as once, few, many or a class when expanded.

V: TRBV7-2
J: TRBJ2-7
size: -
D: -
DNA: TGTGCCAGCAGCTTAACTGCTCCGGGTAGCTCCTACGAGCAGTACTTC
CDR3: CASSLTAPGSSYEQYF

V: TRBV28
J: TRBJ2-7
size: -
D: TRBD2
DNA: TGTGCCAGCAGTCTGAGACTAGCGGGATACGAGCAGTACTTC
CDR3: CASSLRLAGYEQYF

V: TRBV19
J: TRBJ2-5
size: -
D: -
DNA: TGTGCCAGTAGTCCTTCTATAGAAGAGACCCAGTACTTC
CDR3: CASSPSIEETQYF

V: TRBV7-2
J: TRBJ2-3
size: -
D: -
DNA: TGTGCCAGCAGCCCAGCGAGGCACACAGATACGCAGTATTTT
CDR3: CASSPARHTDTQYF

V: TRBV25-1
J: TRBJ2-5
size: -
D: -
DNA: TGTGCCAGCAGTGGTTATGCAGAACAAGAGACCCAGTACTTC
CDR3: CASSGYAEQETQYF

V: TRBV5-1
J: TRBJ2-7
size: few
D: -
DNA: TGCGCCAGCAGCGCTACAGGGTACCCCTACGAGCAGTACTTC
CDR3: CASSATGYPYEQYF

V: TRBV4-1
J: TRBJ2-3
size: once
D: TRBD2
DNA: TGCGCCAGCAGCCAAACACAAGCGGGGGGGCGGGACACGCAGTATTTT
CDR3: CASSQTQAGGRDTQYF

V: TRBV7-2
J: TRBJ2-5
size: -
D: -
DNA: TGTGCCAGCAGCTTAGCACCCCGGGAGACCCAGTACTTC
CDR3: CASSLAPRETQYF

V: TRBV30
J: TRBJ2-7
size: -
D: -
DNA: TGTGCCTGGGCAACAGGATACGAGCAGTACTTC
CDR3: CAWATGYEQYF

V: TRBV5-1
J: TRBJ1-2
size: -
D: -
DNA: TGCGCCAGCAGACTTACAGGGTTGGATGGCTACACCTTC
CDR3: CASRLTGLDGYTF

V: TRBV28
J: TRBJ2-7
size: once
D: TRBD2
DNA: TGTGCCAGCAGTTTAGCCCAGCGGGGGCCGCCCGAGCAGTACTTC
CDR3: CASSLAQRGPPEQYF

V: TRBV11-3
J: TRBJ2-7
size: -
D: -
DNA: TGTGCCAGCAGCTTAAACGCGCAGGTTGTGGGCGTCACATTTTACGAGCAGTACTTC
CDR3: CASSLNAQVVGVTFYEQYF

V: TRBV7-7
J: TRBJ2-5
size: -
D: TRBD2
DNA: TGTGCCAGCAGCTCTGGACTAGCAGGGGAGACCCAGTACTTC
CDR3: CASSSGLAGETQYF

V: TRBV19
J: TRBJ2-1
size: -
D: -
DNA: TGTGCCAGTAGTATCCCCTTTGAGGAATCCTACAATGAGCAGTTCTTC
CDR3: CASSIPFEESYNEQFF

V: TRBV9
J: TRBJ2-6
size: -
D: -
DNA: TGTGCCAGCAGCGAACGGTTCTCTGGGGCCAACGTCCTGACTTTC
CDR3: CASSERFSGANVLTF

V: TRBV7-9
J: TRBJ2-1
size: -
D: -
DNA: TGTGCCAGCAGCCCACAGGTTTCCTACAATGAGCAGTTCTTC
CDR3: CASSPQVSYNEQFF

V: TRBV19
J: TRBJ2-5
size: once
D: -
DNA: TGTGCCAGTAGAGAGGACCAAGAGACCCAGTACTTC
CDR3: CASREDQETQYF

V: TRBV6-1
J: TRBJ2-5
size: -
D: -
DNA: TGTGCCAGCAGTGAACAGTTACAAGAGACCCAGTACTTC
CDR3: CASSEQLQETQYF

V: TRBV14
J: TRBJ2-1
size: once
D: -
DNA: TGTGCCAGCACCCAACCAGGGGATGAGCAGTTCTTC
CDR3: CASTQPGDEQFF

V: TRBV10-3
J: TRBJ2-1
size: -
D: TRBD1
DNA: TGTGCCATCAGTGAGTCGGGGTCGGACAGGGAATTCTTC
CDR3: CAISESGSDREFF

V: TRBV2
J: TRBJ2-5
size: -
D: -
DNA: TGTGCCAGCATTATGAGTTCCCAAGAGACCCAGTACTTC
CDR3: CASIMSSQETQYF

V: TRBV2
J: TRBJ2-3
size: -
D: -
DNA: TGTGCCAGCAGTGTGGCTAGGGATACGCAGTATTTT
CDR3: CASSVARDTQYF

V: TRBV30
J: TRBJ1-2
size: -
D: -
DNA: TGTGCCTGGAACGGCGGGGGGGCTGGCAACTATGGCTACACCTTC
CDR3: CAWNGGGAGNYGYTF

V: TRBV29-1
J: TRBJ1-1
size: -
D: TRBD1
DNA: TGCAGCGTTGAACGGAACAGGGGGCGGACTGAAGCTTTCTTT
CDR3: CSVERNRGRTEAFF

V: TRBV7-8
J: TRBJ1-6
size: -
D: TRBD1
DNA: TGTGCCAGCAGCCGACTCGGACAGGCACCTTCACCCCTCCACTTT
CDR3: CASSRLGQAPSPLHF

V: TRBV7-2
J: TRBJ2-7
size: -
D: TRBD1
DNA: TGTGCCAGCAGCTTTACCGGGACAGGCCCCTACGAGCAGTACTTC
CDR3: CASSFTGTGPYEQYF

V: TRBV6-5
J: TRBJ1-6
size: -
D: -
DNA: TGTGCCAGCAGTTCAGGGAATTATAATTCACCCCTCCACTTT
CDR3: CASSSGNYNSPLHF

V: TRBV5-1
J: TRBJ1-1
size: -
D: -
DNA: TGCGCCAGCAGCTTGGCCGTCTTGACGCTACAGGGGAACACTGAAGCTTTCTTT
CDR3: CASSLAVLTLQGNTEAFF

V: TRBV6-5
J: TRBJ1-5
size: once
D: -
DNA: TGTGCCAGCAGTTACACAGTAGGCAATCAGCCCCAGCATTTT
CDR3: CASSYTVGNQPQHF

V: TRBV19
J: TRBJ1-5
size: -
D: TRBD1
DNA: TGTGCCAGTAGTGCCCGGACAGGGCGCACCCAGCCCCAGCATTTT
CDR3: CASSARTGRTQPQHF

V: TRBV7-9
J: TRBJ1-4
size: -
D: -
DNA: TGTTCCACTGGACAGTCTAATGAAAAACTGTTTTTT
CDR3: CSTGQSNEKLFF

V: TRBV6-5
J: TRBJ1-1
size: few
D: -
DNA: TGTGCCAGCAGCCGGACAAACACTGAAGCTTTCTTT
CDR3: CASSRTNTEAFF

V: TRBV11-2
J: TRBJ2-1
size: -
D: TRBD2
DNA: TGTGCCAGCAGCTTCAGCGGGAGGAGCGGGAATGAGCAGTTCTTC
CDR3: CASSFSGRSGNEQFF

V: TRBV5-1
J: TRBJ2-2
size: -
D: TRBD2
DNA: TGCGCCAGCAGCCCTACTAGCGGGAGTATCACCGGGGAGCTGTTTTTT
CDR3: CASSPTSGSITGELFF

V: TRBV28
J: TRBJ1-2
size: -
D: TRBD1
DNA: TGTGCCAGCATGGTGGGGACAGCCTATGGCTACACCTTC
CDR3: CASMVGTAYGYTF

V: TRBV25-1
J: TRBJ2-7
size: -
D: -
DNA: TGTGCCAGCAGTTTAACAGGGAACGAGCAGTACTTC
CDR3: CASSLTGNEQYF

V: TRBV7-2
J: TRBJ2-5
size: few
D: TRBD1
DNA: TGTGCCAGCAGGGGCGAACAGGGGGCGCGAGAGACCCAGTACTTC
CDR3: CASRGEQGARETQYF

V: TRBV5-1
J: TRBJ1-1
size: few
D: TRBD1
DNA: TGCGCCAGCACCCAAACAGGGGCAGGGACTGAAGCTTTCTTT
CDR3: CASTQTGAGTEAFF

V: TRBV18
J: TRBJ1-5
size: -
D: TRBD1
DNA: TGTGCCAGCTCGCCTCTTGGACAGGGGAGCAATCAGCCCCAGCATTTT
CDR3: CASSPLGQGSNQPQHF

V: TRBV5-1
J: TRBJ2-3
size: -
D: -
DNA: TGCGCCAGCAGCTTGGGGGTTGTTTTGACAGATACGCAGTACTTT
CDR3: CASSLGVVLTDTQYF

V: TRBV7-2
J: TRBJ2-1
size: -
D: TRBD1
DNA: TGTGCCAGCAGCCTGCAAACAGGGGGCCCCCCCTACAATGAGCAGTTCTTC
CDR3: CASSLQTGGPPYNEQFF

V: TRBV12-5
J: TRBJ1-2
size: -
D: -
DNA: TGTGCTAGTGGCCTAGGGGCTAACTATGGCTACACCTTC
CDR3: CASGLGANYGYTF

V: TRBV6-5
J: TRBJ2-6
size: -
D: -
DNA: TGTGCCAGCAGTTCACCTTCGGTTACTGGGGCCAACGTCCTGACTTTC
CDR3: CASSSPSVTGANVLTF

V: TRBV28
J: TRBJ2-6
size: once
D: -
DNA: TGTGCCAGCAGTTTATGGGAGTCTGGGGCCAACGTCCTGACTTTC
CDR3: CASSLWESGANVLTF

V: TRBV4-1
J: TRBJ1-3
size: -
D: -
DNA: TGCGCCAGCAGCCAAGATCGAATGACATCTGGAAACACCATATATTTT
CDR3: CASSQDRMTSGNTIYF

V: TRBV4-1
J: TRBJ2-7
size: -
D: -
DNA: TGCGCCAGCAGCCAAGAACCTCGGGAGCTCGAGCAGTACTTC
CDR3: CASSQEPRELEQYF

V: TRBV7-8
J: TRBJ1-2
size: -
D: -
DNA: TGTGCCAGCAGCTTAGATGTGAGCCCCTATGGCTACACCTTC
CDR3: CASSLDVSPYGYTF

V: TRBV29-1
J: TRBJ2-1
size: once
D: TRBD1
DNA: TGCAGCGTTCGAGCCCGCCCCGGGACAGGGGAACGGGGTTCCTACAATGAGCAGTTCTTC
CDR3: CSVRARPGTGERGSYNEQFF

V: TRBV29-1
J: TRBJ1-2
size: -
D: -
DNA: TGCAGCGTTGAAAACCAGCTAGCTAACTATGGCTACACCTTC
CDR3: CSVENQLANYGYTF

V: TRBV15
J: TRBJ2-3
size: -
D: TRBD2
DNA: TGTGCCACCAGCAGAGGAGCGGGAGGCACAGATACGCAGTATTTT
CDR3: CATSRGAGGTDTQYF

V: TRBV6-5
J: TRBJ1-1
size: -
D: TRBD1
DNA: TGTGCCAGCAGTCGAGGACAGGGTGGGTGGGCTTTCTTT
CDR3: CASSRGQGGWAFF

V: TRBV7-2
J: TRBJ2-1
size: few
D: TRBD2
DNA: TGTGCCAGCAGCTTCAGCGGGGGAACCTACAATGAGCAGTTCTTC
CDR3: CASSFSGGTYNEQFF

V: TRBV18
J: TRBJ2-7
size: -
D: -
DNA: TGTGCCAGCTCATCTGGGACTCGCTCCTACGAGCAGTACTTC
CDR3: CASSSGTRSYEQYF

V: TRBV7-2
J: TRBJ2-5
size: -
D: TRBD2
DNA: TGTGCCAGCAGCCAAACTAGCGCCCAAGAGACCCAGTACTTC
CDR3: CASSQTSAQETQYF

V: TRBV18
J: TRBJ2-7
size: -
D: TRBD1
DNA: TGTGCCAGCTCACCACCTGGGACAGGGGCCTACGAGCAGTACTTC
CDR3: CASSPPGTGAYEQYF

V: TRBV7-3
J: TRBJ1-6
size: -
D: -
DNA: TGTGCCAGCAGCCAACAAAATAATTCACCCCTCCACTTT
CDR3: CASSQQNNSPLHF

V: TRBV25-1
J: TRBJ1-4
size: -
D: -
DNA: TGTGCCAGCGGTAGGAGCGTCGCAACTAATGAAAAACTGTTTTTT
CDR3: CASGRSVATNEKLFF

V: TRBV7-8
J: TRBJ1-5
size: -
D: TRBD1
DNA: TGTGCCAGCAGCCCCCCCGGGACAGGGGGGCGGCAGCCCCAGCATTTT
CDR3: CASSPPGTGGRQPQHF

V: TRBV7-7
J: TRBJ2-5
size: -
D: TRBD2
DNA: TGTGCCAGCGCGGGGGGGGTGGATGAGACCCAGTACTTC
CDR3: CASAGGVDETQYF